This T cell receptor (beta chain) came from a study of siplizumab effects on memory and regulatory T cells. General study results and limits: Proliferating siplizumab-cultured Tregs lacked confirmed suppressive function. Naive T cells seemed more diverse than memory cells; they also seemed major alloresponse contributors.

Germline V lookup: CDR1 WSHSY, CDR2 SAAADI. Losses at the gene ends were 6 bases for V and 11 bases for J; bases not matched to a gene: 13. The CDR3 is made up of 14 amino acids. Measured with immunoSEQ multiplex PCR; TCRdb has only the in-frame clones, and not every one. This table has approximately 100,000 clones, 92% appearing once. About this clone: What it binds is not known.

This clonotype was sampled from a human donor in good health. Sequencing used Tregs sorted from blood. This chain joins TRBV10-2 and TRBJ2-7; 10 positions match TRBD1. Here the CDR3 reads CASRLWDRGEAEYF. As DNA, the CDR3 is TGCGCCAGCAGGCTCTGGGACAGGGGAGAGGCGGAGTACTTC.